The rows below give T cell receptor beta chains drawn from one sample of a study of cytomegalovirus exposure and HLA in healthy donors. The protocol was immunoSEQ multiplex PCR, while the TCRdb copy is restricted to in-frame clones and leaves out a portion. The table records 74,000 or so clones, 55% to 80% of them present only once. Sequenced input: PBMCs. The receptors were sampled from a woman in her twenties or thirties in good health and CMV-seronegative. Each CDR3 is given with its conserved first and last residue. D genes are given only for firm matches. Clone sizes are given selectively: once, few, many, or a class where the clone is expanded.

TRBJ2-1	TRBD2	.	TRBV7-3	CASSQQLAGGRRFF	TGTGCCAGCAGCCAACAATTAGCGGGGGGGAGAAGGTTCTTC
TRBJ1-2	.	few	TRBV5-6	CASRNSYGYTF	TGTGCCAGCAGAAATAGCTATGGCTACACCTTC
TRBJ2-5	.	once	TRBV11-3	CASSLNGKETQYF	TGTGCCAGCAGCTTAAACGGTAAAGAGACCCAGTACTTC
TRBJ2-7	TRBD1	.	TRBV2	CAAGTGASRVHEQYF	TGTGCCGCCGGGACAGGGGCTTCACGGGTCCACGAGCAGTACTTC
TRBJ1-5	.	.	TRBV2	CASSSDSGNQPQHF	TGTGCCAGCAGCTCCGACAGCGGCAATCAGCCCCAGCATTTT
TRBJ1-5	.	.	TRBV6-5	CASRWQGDQPQHF	TGTGCCAGCAGGTGGCAGGGTGATCAGCCCCAGCATTTT
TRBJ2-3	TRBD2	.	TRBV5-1	CASSLLGGGGGSTQYF	TGCGCCAGCAGCTTGTTAGGGGGCGGGGGGGGCTCTACGCAGTATTTT
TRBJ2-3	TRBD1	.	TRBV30	CAWARRGRDTQYF	TGTGCCTGGGCCCGCAGGGGGAGAGATACGCAGTATTTT
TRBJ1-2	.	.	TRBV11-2	CASSSLSGGSHNYGYTF	TGTGCCAGCAGCAGCTTATCTGGCGGATCTCATAACTATGGCTACACCTTC
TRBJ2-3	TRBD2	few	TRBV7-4	CASSGRLAPRRDTQYF	TGTGCCAGCAGCGGGCGACTAGCACCCCGGAGAGATACGCAGTATTTT
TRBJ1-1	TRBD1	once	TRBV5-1	CASGPGGANTEAFF	TGCGCCAGCGGCCCAGGGGGCGCCAACACTGAAGCTTTCTTT
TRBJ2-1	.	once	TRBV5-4	CASTTGNEQFF	TGTGCCAGCACAACGGGAAATGAGCAGTTCTTC
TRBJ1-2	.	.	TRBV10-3	CAISESSTVGGYGYTF	TGTGCCATCAGTGAGTCAAGTACAGTGGGGGGCTATGGCTACACCTTC
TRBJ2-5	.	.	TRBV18	CASTPPLGPGETQYF	TGTGCCAGCACACCCCCATTAGGTCCGGGGGAGACCCAGTACTTC
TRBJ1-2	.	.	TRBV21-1	CASSEGASPVYGYTF	TGTGCCAGCAGCGAGGGGGCGTCCCCGGTCTATGGCTACACCTTC
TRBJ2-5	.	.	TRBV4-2	CASSPGRETQYF	TGTGCCAGCAGCCCCGGCAGGGAGACCCAGTACTTC
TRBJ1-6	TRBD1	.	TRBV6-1	CASRQGINSPLHF	TGTGCCAGCAGACAGGGGATCAATTCACCCCTCCACTTT